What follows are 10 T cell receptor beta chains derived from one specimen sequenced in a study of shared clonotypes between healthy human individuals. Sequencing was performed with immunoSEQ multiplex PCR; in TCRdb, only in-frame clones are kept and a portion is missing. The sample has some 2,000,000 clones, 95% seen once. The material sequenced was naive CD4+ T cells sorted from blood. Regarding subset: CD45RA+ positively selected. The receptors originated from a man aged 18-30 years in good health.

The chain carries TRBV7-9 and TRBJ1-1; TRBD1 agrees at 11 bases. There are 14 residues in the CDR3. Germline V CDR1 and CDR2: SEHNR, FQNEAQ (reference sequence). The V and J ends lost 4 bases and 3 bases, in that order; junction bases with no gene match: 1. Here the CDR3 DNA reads TGTGCCAGCAGCTCGGACAGGGGGCACACTGAAGCTTTCTTT. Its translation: CASSSDRGHTEAFF.

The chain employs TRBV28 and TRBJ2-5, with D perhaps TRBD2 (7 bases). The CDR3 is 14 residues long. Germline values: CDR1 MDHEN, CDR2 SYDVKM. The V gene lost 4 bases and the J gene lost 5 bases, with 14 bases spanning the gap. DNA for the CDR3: TGTGCCAGCAGTTCGGGACGCGGGGGCGAGACCCAGTACTTC. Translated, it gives CASSSGRGGETQYF.

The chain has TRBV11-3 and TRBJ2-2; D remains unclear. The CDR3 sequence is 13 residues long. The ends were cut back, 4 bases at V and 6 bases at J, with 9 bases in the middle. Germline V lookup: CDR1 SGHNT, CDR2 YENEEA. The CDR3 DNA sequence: TGTGCCAGCAGCTACCTACCCTCCGGGGAGCTGTTTTTT. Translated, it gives CASSYLPSGELFF.

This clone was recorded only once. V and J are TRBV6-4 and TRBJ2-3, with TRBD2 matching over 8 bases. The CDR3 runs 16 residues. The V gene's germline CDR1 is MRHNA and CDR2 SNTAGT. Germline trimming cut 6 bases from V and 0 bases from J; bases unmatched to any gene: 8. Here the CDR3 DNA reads TGTGCCAGCAGCCCCGCTCCTAGCGGGAGCACAGATACGCAGTATTTT. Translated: CASSPAPSGSTDTQYF.

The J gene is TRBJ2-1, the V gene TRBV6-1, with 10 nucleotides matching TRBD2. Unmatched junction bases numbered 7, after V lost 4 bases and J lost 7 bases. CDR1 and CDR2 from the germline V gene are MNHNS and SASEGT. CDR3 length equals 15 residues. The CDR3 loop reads CASSGFSGRGNEQFF. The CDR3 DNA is TGTGCCAGCAGTGGTTTCAGCGGGAGGGGAAATGAGCAGTTCTTC.

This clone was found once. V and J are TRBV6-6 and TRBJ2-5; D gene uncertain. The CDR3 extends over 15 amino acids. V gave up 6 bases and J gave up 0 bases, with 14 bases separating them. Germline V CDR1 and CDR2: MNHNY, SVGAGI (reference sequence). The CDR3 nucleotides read TGTGCCAGCAGGCCGAACCTACTGAACCAAGAGACCCAGTACTTC. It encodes CASRPNLLNQETQYF.

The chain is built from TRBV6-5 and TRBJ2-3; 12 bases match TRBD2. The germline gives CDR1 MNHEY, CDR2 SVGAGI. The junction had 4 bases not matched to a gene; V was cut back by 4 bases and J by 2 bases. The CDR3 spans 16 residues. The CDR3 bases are TGTGCCAGCAGTTCCCGGACTAGCGGGGCCACAGATACGCAGTATTTT. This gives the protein CASSSRTSGATDTQYF.

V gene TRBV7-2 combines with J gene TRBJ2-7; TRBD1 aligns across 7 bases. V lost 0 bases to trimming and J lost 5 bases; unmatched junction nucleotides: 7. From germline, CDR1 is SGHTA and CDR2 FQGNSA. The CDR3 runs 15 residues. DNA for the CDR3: TGTGCCAGCAGCTTAGCAGGGACAGATGCTGACGAGCAGTACTTC. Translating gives CASSLAGTDADEQYF.

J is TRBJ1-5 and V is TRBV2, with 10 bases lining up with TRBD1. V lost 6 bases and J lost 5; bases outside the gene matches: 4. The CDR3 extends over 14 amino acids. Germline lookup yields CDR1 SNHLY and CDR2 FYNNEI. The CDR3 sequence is CASRRTGGYQPQHF. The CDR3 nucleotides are TGTGCCAGCAGGCGGACAGGGGGGTATCAGCCCCAGCATTTT. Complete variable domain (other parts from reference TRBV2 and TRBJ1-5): EPEVTQTPSHQVTQMGQEVILRCVPISNHLYFYWYRQILGQKVEFLVSFYNNEISEKSEIFDDQFSVERPDGSNFTLKIRSTKLEDSAMYFCASRRTGGYQPQHFGDGTRLSIL.

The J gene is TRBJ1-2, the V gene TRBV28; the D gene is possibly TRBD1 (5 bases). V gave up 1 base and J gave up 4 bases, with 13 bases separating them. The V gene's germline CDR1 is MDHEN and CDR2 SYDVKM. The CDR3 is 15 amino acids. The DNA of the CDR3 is TGTGCCAGCAGTTTATATACAGGCGGTGGCTATGGCTACACCTTC. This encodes CASSLYTGGGYGYTF.